The rows below give T cell receptor beta chains drawn from one sample of a study of T cells in Graves' hyperthyroidism and ophthalmopathy. TCRdb independently ran MiXCR on the multiplex PCR reads; one entry per CDR3 protein. The table includes about 520,000 distinct CDR3 sequences, about 24% detected once. The sequencing input was blood. The receptor set was obtained from a woman aged 25 to 45 with Graves' ophthalmopathy. The CDR3 runs from the conserved cysteine through the conserved F or W. The D gene is left open where the match is weak. Clone size is given for some rows only: seen once, a few or many times, or a class if the clone is expanded.

length: 15; D: TRBD2; V: TRBV11-3; size: many; J: TRBJ2-5; DNA: TGTGCCAGCAGCTCTCGGCGGGGGGAAAAAGAGACCCAGTACTTC; CDR3: CASSSRRGEKETQYF
length: 15; D: TRBD2; V: TRBV7-6; size: -; J: TRBJ2-5; DNA: TGTGCCAGCAGGGGACTAGCGGGGGTCGGGGAGACCCAGTACTTC; CDR3: CASRGLAGVGETQYF
length: 15; D: -; V: TRBV4-1; size: many; J: TRBJ2-7; DNA: TGCGCCAGCAGCCAAGTCGGGGTTCTTGGGTACGAGCAGTACTTC; CDR3: CASSQVGVLGYEQYF
length: 14; D: -; V: TRBV5-1; size: many; J: TRBJ1-5; DNA: TGCGCCAGCAGCGCGGACCCTAGCAATCAGCCCCAGCATTTT; CDR3: CASSADPSNQPQHF
length: 16; D: -; V: TRBV6-1; size: many; J: TRBJ1-2; DNA: TGTGCCAGCAGTGAATTCCGGGGGCGGACTAACTATGGCTACACCTTC; CDR3: CASSEFRGRTNYGYTF
length: 16; D: -; V: TRBV5-5; size: -; J: TRBJ1-5; DNA: TGTGCCAGCAGCTTGAGAGGGGAGGGCCCGAATCAGCCCCAGCATTTT; CDR3: CASSLRGEGPNQPQHF
length: 16; D: -; V: TRBV6-5; size: -; J: TRBJ2-2; DNA: TGTGCCAGCAGTTCCGGCGGGACGCTGGGGACCGGGGAGCTGTTTTTT; CDR3: CASSSGGTLGTGELFF
length: 14; D: TRBD1; V: TRBV29-1; size: few; J: TRBJ1-5; DNA: TGCAGCGTTGCTAAGGACAGGACCAATCAGCCCCAGCATTTT; CDR3: CSVAKDRTNQPQHF
length: 15; D: -; V: TRBV24-1; size: -; J: TRBJ2-7; DNA: TGTGCCACCAGCTGGCCGCGGTTCAGGGCCTACGAGCAGTACTTC; CDR3: CATSWPRFRAYEQYF
length: 15; D: TRBD2; V: TRBV5-1; size: once; J: TRBJ2-7; DNA: TGCGCCAGCAGCCAATCAGGACTAGCCGGGGGGGAGCAGTACTTC; CDR3: CASSQSGLAGGEQYF
length: 13; D: -; V: TRBV12-3/TRBV12-4; size: many; J: TRBJ2-2; DNA: TGTGCCGCGCGGTACTCCAACACCGGGGAGCTGTTTTTT; CDR3: CAARYSNTGELFF
length: 13; D: -; V: TRBV12-3/TRBV12-4; size: many; J: TRBJ1-5; DNA: TGTGCCAGCAGCCGCTCTACCGGGCAGCCCCAGCATTTT; CDR3: CASSRSTGQPQHF
length: 17; D: TRBD2; V: TRBV11-2; size: -; J: TRBJ2-5; DNA: TGTGCCAGCAGCCCAACAACCAGGACTAGCGGGAGAGAGACCCAGTACTTC; CDR3: CASSPTTRTSGRETQYF
length: 15; D: -; V: TRBV6-4; size: many; J: TRBJ1-2; DNA: TGTGCCAGCAGTGACTATCTACCGGGACCCTATGGCTACACCTTC; CDR3: CASSDYLPGPYGYTF
length: 13; D: -; V: TRBV29-1; size: many; J: TRBJ1-1; DNA: TGCAGCGTGGCTCAGGGTATGAACACTGAAGCTTTCTTT; CDR3: CSVAQGMNTEAFF
length: 13; D: -; V: TRBV29-1; size: few; J: TRBJ2-7; DNA: TGCAGCGTTTCCAGGGTGTCATGTAGCGAGCAGTACTTC; CDR3: CSVSRVSCSEQYF
length: 13; D: -; V: TRBV6-5; size: many; J: TRBJ1-3; DNA: TGTGCCAGCAATTGGGGCCTTATGAACACCATATATTTT; CDR3: CASNWGLMNTIYF
length: 15; D: TRBD1; V: TRBV4-3; size: few; J: TRBJ1-1; DNA: TGCGCCAGCAGCCAAGATAGGGGGCCCAGCACTGAAGCTTTCTTT; CDR3: CASSQDRGPSTEAFF
length: 12; D: -; V: TRBV30; size: many; J: TRBJ1-2; DNA: TGTGCCTGGAGCCCCATGGGCTTCGGCTACACCTTC; CDR3: CAWSPMGFGYTF
length: 13; D: -; V: TRBV15; size: many; J: TRBJ1-5; DNA: TGTGCCACCAGCAGAGAGGGCAATCAGCCCCAGCATTTT; CDR3: CATSREGNQPQHF
length: 14; D: -; V: TRBV9; size: -; J: TRBJ1-1; DNA: TGTGCCAGCAGCGTAGTGGTAGCGAACACTGAAGCTTTCTTT; CDR3: CASSVVVANTEAFF
length: 14; D: -; V: TRBV10-3; size: many; J: TRBJ1-1; DNA: TGTGCCATCAGGGCGAGTAGGATGAACACTGAAGCTTTCTTT; CDR3: CAIRASRMNTEAFF
length: 16; D: -; V: TRBV4-3; size: many; J: TRBJ1-1; DNA: TGCGCCAGCAGCCAAGAGAGTGAGAAGGGGGGCACTGAAGCTTTCTTT; CDR3: CASSQESEKGGTEAFF
length: 15; D: TRBD1; V: TRBV18; size: few; J: TRBJ2-3; DNA: TGTGCCAGCTCACCGGGACAGAGGATGGGAGATACGCAGTATTTT; CDR3: CASSPGQRMGDTQYF
length: 13; D: -; V: TRBV18; size: many; J: TRBJ2-2; DNA: TGTGCCAGCTCACCACCTAGCACCGGGGAGCTGTTTTTT; CDR3: CASSPPSTGELFF
length: 12; D: -; V: TRBV25-1; size: many; J: TRBJ1-1; DNA: TGTGCCAGCAGTGACCGCTGGGGTTCGGCTTTCTTT; CDR3: CASSDRWGSAFF
length: 15; D: -; V: TRBV30; size: many; J: TRBJ2-4; DNA: TGTGCCTGGGATGTGGGGCACCTAGCCAAAAACATTCAGTACTTC; CDR3: CAWDVGHLAKNIQYF
length: 15; D: -; V: TRBV6-5; size: many; J: TRBJ1-1; DNA: TGTGCCAGCACTTTTACCCGAGCCCAGAACACTGAAGCTTTCTTT; CDR3: CASTFTRAQNTEAFF
length: 15; D: -; V: TRBV12-3/TRBV12-4; size: many; J: TRBJ1-2; DNA: TGTGCCAGCAGTCCCGACCCTTATGGGTCCTATGGCTACACCTTC; CDR3: CASSPDPYGSYGYTF
length: 15; D: -; V: TRBV27; size: -; J: TRBJ2-2; DNA: TGTGCCAGCACAGAATTAACCCCGAACACCGGGGAGCTGTTTTTT; CDR3: CASTELTPNTGELFF
length: 17; D: -; V: TRBV6-6; size: many; J: TRBJ1-1; DNA: TGTGCCAGCAGTTACCGACAGCGGATGGGTATGAACACTGAAGCTTTCTTT; CDR3: CASSYRQRMGMNTEAFF
length: 13; D: -; V: TRBV25-1; size: many; J: TRBJ1-1; DNA: TGTGCCAGCAGGTTATTTGTGGACACTGAAGCTTTCTTT; CDR3: CASRLFVDTEAFF
length: 14; D: TRBD1; V: TRBV27; size: many; J: TRBJ1-2; DNA: TGTGCCAGCAGTGGCACAGGGGGCTCCTATGGCTACACCTTC; CDR3: CASSGTGGSYGYTF
length: 14; D: TRBD2; V: TRBV6-1; size: -; J: TRBJ2-7; DNA: TGTGCCAGCACCCAGCGGGGGCGATACTACGAGCAGTACTTC; CDR3: CASTQRGRYYEQYF
length: 14; D: -; V: TRBV19; size: many; J: TRBJ1-1; DNA: TGTGCCAGTAGTATCGGGCGGGAGAACACTGAAGCTTTCTTT; CDR3: CASSIGRENTEAFF
length: 10; D: -; V: TRBV20-1; size: many; J: TRBJ1-2; DNA: TGCAGTGCCGAACACCATGGCTACACCTTC; CDR3: CSAEHHGYTF
length: 12; D: -; V: TRBV14; size: many; J: TRBJ2-5; DNA: TGTGCCAGCAGCCACAAGATGGAGACCCAGTACTTC; CDR3: CASSHKMETQYF
length: 13; D: -; V: TRBV28; size: few; J: TRBJ2-7; DNA: TGTGCCAGCACCTCAGGGAAACTCTACGAGCAGTACTTC; CDR3: CASTSGKLYEQYF
length: 19; D: -; V: TRBV7-3; size: many; J: TRBJ2-6; DNA: TGTGCCAGCAGCTTAACGGCAGGAGAGTTGATGGCTGGGGCCAACGTCCTGACTTTC; CDR3: CASSLTAGELMAGANVLTF
length: 16; D: -; V: TRBV12-3/TRBV12-4; size: many; J: TRBJ1-2; DNA: TGTGCCAGCAGAGATTCGTGGCGGGGCGGATATTATGGCTACACCTTC; CDR3: CASRDSWRGGYYGYTF
length: 17; D: TRBD1; V: TRBV6-1; size: once; J: TRBJ1-2; DNA: TGTGCCAGCAACCTAAGACAGGGCCTCCTAGCTAACTATGGCTACACCTTC; CDR3: CASNLRQGLLANYGYTF
length: 15; D: -; V: TRBV6-1; size: -; J: TRBJ1-1; DNA: TGTGCCAGCAGTGTTCAGCCTGCAGGGAACACTGAAGCTTTCTTT; CDR3: CASSVQPAGNTEAFF
length: 12; D: -; V: TRBV20-1; size: many; J: TRBJ2-5; DNA: TGCAGTGCTAGGGAATACCAAGAGACCCAGTACTTC; CDR3: CSAREYQETQYF
length: 12; D: -; V: TRBV6-1; size: few; J: TRBJ2-5; DNA: TGTGCCACGAGGGCGATCCAAGAGACCCAGTACTTC; CDR3: CATRAIQETQYF
length: 14; D: -; V: TRBV4-1; size: -; J: TRBJ1-3; DNA: TGCGCCAGCAGCCAAGATCCCTTGGGAAACACCATATATTTT; CDR3: CASSQDPLGNTIYF
length: 14; D: -; V: TRBV30; size: many; J: TRBJ2-2; DNA: TGTGCCTGGAGTTTAACTGGGGGAGGCGGGGAGCTGTTTTTT; CDR3: CAWSLTGGGGELFF
length: 14; D: -; V: TRBV19; size: many; J: TRBJ2-7; DNA: TGTGCCAGTAGTACAGGACGGAGCTCCTACGAGCAGTACTTC; CDR3: CASSTGRSSYEQYF
length: 14; D: -; V: TRBV7-2; size: -; J: TRBJ2-2; DNA: TGTGCCAGCAGCTTAAGGAGGGCGATCGGGGAGCTGTTTTTT; CDR3: CASSLRRAIGELFF
length: 16; D: TRBD1; V: TRBV6-2/TRBV6-3; size: -; J: TRBJ1-6; DNA: TGTGCCAGCTCTCAGCCCGGACAGGGGTCGGATTCACCCCTCCACTTT; CDR3: CASSQPGQGSDSPLHF
length: 13; D: -; V: TRBV5-8; size: many; J: TRBJ1-2; DNA: TGTGCCAGCAGCTTGGGGGGGCCCTATGGCTACACCTTC; CDR3: CASSLGGPYGYTF
length: 14; D: TRBD1; V: TRBV12-3/TRBV12-4; size: -; J: TRBJ1-2; DNA: TGTGCCAGCAGTACCAACAGGGGAGGCTATGGCTACACCTTC; CDR3: CASSTNRGGYGYTF
length: 14; D: TRBD1; V: TRBV30; size: -; J: TRBJ1-5; DNA: TGTGCCTGGAGTGCGGGACAGCGCAATCAGCCCCAGCATTTT; CDR3: CAWSAGQRNQPQHF
length: 13; D: TRBD1; V: TRBV12-3/TRBV12-4; size: many; J: TRBJ1-1; DNA: TGTGCCAGCAGCGACAGGGGTTTGACTGAAGCTTTCTTT; CDR3: CASSDRGLTEAFF
length: 13; D: TRBD1; V: TRBV6-1; size: -; J: TRBJ1-1; DNA: TGTGCCAGCATCCGGACAGGGTGGATTGAAGCTTTCTTT; CDR3: CASIRTGWIEAFF
length: 15; D: -; V: TRBV5-6; size: many; J: TRBJ1-2; DNA: TGTGCCAGCAGCTTGCCTCAGGGAGATAACTATGGCTACACCTTC; CDR3: CASSLPQGDNYGYTF
length: 14; D: TRBD1; V: TRBV6-1; size: -; J: TRBJ2-5; DNA: TGTGCCAGCAGCAGGGACAGGGTTTCGGGGACCCAGTACTTC; CDR3: CASSRDRVSGTQYF